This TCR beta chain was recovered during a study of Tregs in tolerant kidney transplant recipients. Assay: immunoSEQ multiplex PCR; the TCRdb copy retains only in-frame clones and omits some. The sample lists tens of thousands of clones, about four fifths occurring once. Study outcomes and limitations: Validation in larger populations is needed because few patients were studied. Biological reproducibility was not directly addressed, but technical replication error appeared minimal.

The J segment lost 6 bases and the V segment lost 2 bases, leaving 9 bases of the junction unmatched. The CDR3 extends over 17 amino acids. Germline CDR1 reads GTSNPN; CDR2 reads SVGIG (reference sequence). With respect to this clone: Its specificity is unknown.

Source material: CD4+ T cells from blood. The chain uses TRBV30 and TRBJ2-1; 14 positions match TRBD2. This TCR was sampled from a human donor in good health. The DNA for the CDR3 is TGTGCCTGGAGTAGACTAGCGGGAGGGCCTGGGCTCAATGAGCAGTTCTTC. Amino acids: CAWSRLAGGPGLNEQFF. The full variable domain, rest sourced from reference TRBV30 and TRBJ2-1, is SQTIHQWPATLVQPVGSPLSLECTVEGTSNPNLYWYRQAAGRGLQLLFYSVGIGQISSEVPQNLSASRPQDRQFILSSKKLLLSDSGFYLCAWSRLAGGPGLNEQFFGPGTRLTVL.